Each of the 12 T cell receptor beta chains below was sequenced from the same sample in a study of OX40 agonist ivuxolimab in advanced cancers. Some clones are missing from TCRdb's copy, which holds only in-frame ones; the method was immunoSEQ multiplex PCR. Of some 85,000 clones listed, roughly 89% are singletons. The sequencing here drew on CD4+ or CD8+ T cells sorted from blood, taken in a trial of the OX40 agonist ivuxolimab. All receptors derive from an adult with an advanced solid tumor such as melanoma, head and neck, liver or kidney cancer.

The genes are TRBV10-1 and TRBJ2-7, with D possibly matching TRBD1 (5 bases). The CDR3 is made up of 13 amino acids. V shed 2 bases and J shed 2 bases, with 7 bases lying between them. CDR1 WNHNN and CDR2 SYGVQD come from the germline V gene (reference sequence). CDR3: CASSETGPYEQYF. In DNA, the CDR3 is TGCGCCAGCAGTGAGACAGGCCCCTACGAGCAGTACTTC.

The chain uses TRBV14 and TRBJ2-5; D unclear. V was cut by 2 bases and J by 0 bases, with 4 bases left in between. Germline CDR1 SGHDN, CDR2 FVKESK. The CDR3 length is 13 residues. In DNA form, the CDR3 reads TGTGCCAGCAGCCAACTAGACCAAGAGACCCAGTACTTC. Its translation is CASSQLDQETQYF.

J is TRBJ1-1 and V is TRBV11-2; D not resolved. Germline CDR1 SGHAT, CDR2 FQNNGV. This CDR3 comprises 18 residues. Deletions cut 1 base from V and 0 bases from J, with 18 bases between. CDR3 sequence: CASSLVHGQRRLNTEAFF. The CDR3 coding sequence is TGTGCCAGCAGCTTAGTTCATGGGCAGAGACGATTGAACACTGAAGCTTTCTTT.

This rearrangement joins TRBV4-3 to TRBJ2-1; D gene ambiguous. CDR3 length: 15 amino acids. Trimming left V 1 base short and J 12 bases short, with 19 bases between. Germline values: CDR1 LGHNA, CDR2 YSLEER. The CDR3 DNA is TGCGCCAGCAGCCAAGTCCCCTTCGAAGTTAGGCGGCAGTTCTTC. Amino acids: CASSQVPFEVRRQFF.

The chain employs TRBV11-3 and TRBJ2-3; 10 positions agree with TRBD2. The V gene's germline CDR1 is SGHNT and CDR2 YENEEA. V gave up 1 base and J gave up 10 bases; unmatched junction bases: 11. This CDR3 is 16 amino acids long. This CDR3 reads CASSLVLAGIGGAQYF. The CDR3 nucleotides are TGTGCCAGCAGCTTAGTACTAGCGGGAATCGGTGGGGCGCAGTATTTT.

This sequence joins TRBV5-4 and TRBJ2-3; 8 bases line up with TRBD2. Germline V gene data show CDR1 as SGHNT and CDR2 as YYREEE (reference sequence). The length of the CDR3 is 15 residues. V lost 5 bases, J lost 6 bases, and 11 bases stayed unmatched. The DNA for the CDR3 is TGTGCCAGCAGGGATAGGCGGGAGGTGGCCGATACGCAGTATTTT. This translates into CASRDRREVADTQYF.

The rearrangement uses TRBV5-1 and TRBJ2-7, with no clear D. Germline lookup yields CDR1 SGHRS and CDR2 YFSETQ. CDR3 length: 14 residues. The ends were cut back, 2 bases at V and 5 bases at J, with 14 bases in the middle. CDR3 in amino acids: CASSLGTALNEQYF. The CDR3 bases are TGCGCCAGCAGCTTAGGTACAGCGCTCAACGAGCAGTACTTC.

This clone was seen once. The chain employs TRBV29-1 and TRBJ2-5, with a weak D call TRBD1 (6 bases). The CDR3 has 13 residues. Trimming took 2 bases from V and 5 from J, leaving 12 bases between them. Germline lookup yields CDR1 SQVTM and CDR2 ANQGSEA. The CDR3 region has the DNA TGCAGCGTTGAAACAGGGCAATCTGAGACCCAGTACTTC. It yields the protein CSVETGQSETQYF. Variable domain in full (rest from reference TRBV29-1 and TRBJ2-5): SAVISQKPSRDICQRGTSLTIQCQVDSQVTMMFWYRQQPGQSLTLIATANQGSEATYESGFVIDKFPISRPNLTFSTLTVSNMSPEDSSIYLCSVETGQSETQYFGPGTRLLVL.

V and J are TRBV7-9 and TRBJ2-3, with D tentatively TRBD2 (6 bases). Trimming removed 5 bases from V and 0 bases from J, with 15 bases in between. Germline V lookup: CDR1 SEHNR, CDR2 FQNEAQ (reference sequence). This CDR3 is 16 amino acids long. The DNA for the CDR3 is TGTGCCAGCAGCCCCCGTACGGGGGTTAGCACAGATACGCAGTATTTT. Translated, it gives CASSPRTGVSTDTQYF.

The chain couples TRBV6-5 to TRBJ2-1; TRBD1 matches at 8 bases. V lost 6 bases, J lost 9 bases, and 7 bases stayed unmatched. The germline gives CDR1 MNHEY, CDR2 SVGAGI. The CDR3 consists of 13 residues. Here the CDR3 reads CASRGDRGFEQFF. Written as DNA, the CDR3 is TGTGCCAGCAGGGGCGACAGGGGTTTTGAGCAGTTCTTC.

The chain combines TRBV2 with TRBJ1-1; 9 nucleotides agree with TRBD1. The trim removed 9 bases at V and 4 bases at J, leaving 6 bases unmatched. Germline V gives CDR1 SNHLY, CDR2 FYNNEI. The CDR3 length is 13 residues. CDR3 DNA: TGTGCCAGAGAACAGGGGGCGGTCACTGAAGCTTTCTTT. It codes for CAREQGAVTEAFF.

This rearrangement joins TRBV7-2 to TRBJ2-7; TRBD1 is a possible D gene (6 bases). Trimming took 5 bases from V and 3 from J, leaving 8 bases between them. The CDR3 spans 12 residues. Germline values: CDR1 SGHTA, CDR2 FQGNSA. CDR3 amino acids: CASSEQGYEQYF. The DNA for the CDR3 is TGTGCCAGCAGCGAACAGGGCTACGAGCAGTACTTC.